Listed here is a single TCR beta chain. This clonotype was counted between two and nine times. Its antigen specificity is not known. Nothing much larger sits one base from this clone, and base qualities are not available. These data originate in a study of T cells in Graves' hyperthyroidism and ophthalmopathy (dated by TCRdb to the late 2010s). About the investigation overall: Peripheral blood samples were taken at initial diagnosis, before any treatment was given. A discovery cohort of about a hundred patients, approximately 45 with Graves' ophthalmopathy and more than 55 with stable Graves' hyperthyroidism, was used to find distinguishing TCR V-J signatures. Whether ophthalmopathy could be predicted prospectively was tested in an independent validation cohort made up of under 20 hyperthyroidism patients plus 17 patients who later progressed to ophthalmopathy. For training and testing, the 100 or so patients in the discovery cohort were randomly divided in a 7:3 ratio. In addition, the study compared T-cell repertoires in thyroid tissue and in blood from about 6 Graves' hyperthyroidism patients. After blood sampling, hyperthyroidism patients were treated with methimazole at a starting dose of 30 mg daily, and ophthalmopathy patients were treated with high-dose intravenous methylprednisolone. The paper reports TCR Vbeta CDR3 sequencing of some 140 peripheral blood samples: around 45 ophthalmopathy, under 85 hyperthyroidism and some 17 progressor patients. Overall results and qualifications from the work: A model built on a 13 V-J signature distinguished ophthalmopathy from stable hyperthyroidism, reaching 87.88% sensitivity and about 81% specificity in cross-validation and 80%/75% in testing. Most expanded thyroid clonotypes (frequency above 0.001) were also detected in blood, suggesting blood repertoires may reflect thyroid immune responses. In validation, progression to ophthalmopathy was predicted by the model with 70.59% sensitivity and around 75% specificity, a median of about 6 months before onset. No statistical method was used to set the sample size in advance, and investigators knew the group allocation.

Relative to germline, V is 5 bases shorter and J is 6 bases shorter, with 11 bases between their ends. Its CDR3 holds 13 amino acids, cysteine through phenylalanine. The retained sequence is limited to the CDR3, 39 bases, with the frame set at the first base. CDR1 and CDR2 were assigned from the germline V gene as MDHEN and SYDVKM. Amplification of TCR beta CDR3 regions was carried out from RNA transcripts. The TCR CDR3 was subjected to a first round of RT-PCR using the HTBI primer set and the Qiagen OneStep RT-PCR kit. The libraries were constructed in a second round of multiplex PCR and then size-selected and purified. Libraries were sequenced paired-end with 100 bp reads on an Illumina HiSeq2000. The original pipeline was this. SOAPnuke was used to process the raw data, with reads discarded if the reads contained adapters or uncalled bases, had a mean Phred below 15, or lacked an exact constant-primer or identifier match. COPE v1.2.5 was used to merge the high-quality paired reads, and each unique nucleotide sequence was defined as a clonotype. MiTCR v1.1 was used to align clonotypes to the IMGT TRBV, TRBD and TRBJ reference segments. The analysis was restricted to V-J combinations with a frequency above 0.0001, which together covered just over 98% of the repertoires. A TCS score was defined as the ratio between F50 (clonal expansion) and ExV (chaos), using BLOSUM62-based TCRdist between CDR3 peptides within each V-J. Welch's t-statistics and random forest reduced 500 to 550 V-J features to 10 to 15, which were used in a naive Bayes classifier (R e1071). The public sequencing data were trimmed at Q25 with fastp and processed into clonotypes with MiXCR by TCRdb, which kept only in-frame beta chains. Records with the same CDR3 protein are collapsed into one entry carrying the most frequent genes and DNA. V and J calls and clone size were set by TCRdb, not the authors. Within this sample are some 300,000 distinct CDR3 sequences, with about 19% of them counted one time only. Under 45% of the sample rests with the top ten.

Ophthalmopathy patients had moderately to severely active disease, with a Clinical Activity Score of 3 or more, a NOSPECS grade of 4 or more, and a disease duration of less than 3 months. Patients with uncontrolled infections, other autoimmune diseases, pregnancy or lactation were excluded. Diagnoses relied on clinical symptoms, serum thyroxine and TRAb, thyroid ultrasound and orbital computed tomography. PBMCs were isolated from approximately 10 ml of fresh peripheral blood by Ficoll-Paque density gradient centrifugation. Trizol reagent was used to extract total RNA, and RNA quality was then checked on an Agilent 2100 Bioanalyzer.

This receptor was taken from a man aged 50 to 60 with Graves' ophthalmopathy. The specimen was blood. The chain links TRBV28 with TRBJ1-5; the D segment cannot be called with confidence. The CDR3 corresponds to CASSLPVSQPQHF. The sequenced DNA is TGTGCCAGCAGTCTCCCCGTGAGTCAGCCCCAGCATTTT.